This TCR beta chain was sequenced in a study of blood T cell repertoires in COVID-19. Overall study: The United States, Italy and Spain provided the acute and convalescent COVID-19 samples.

Study processing details: Reference gene primer amplification yielded estimated nucleated cell counts. Produced via immunoSEQ multiplex PCR; TCRdb's table is partial and in-frame only. V, J and clone size derive from that table, while D and trimming were established from the DNA sequence. The sample holds some 200,000 clones; under 90% are singletons and the top ten take roughly 5.7%. Per the germline V gene, CDR1 is MNHEY and CDR2 is SVGAGI. Trimming removed 9 bases from V and 4 bases from J; junction bases left unmatched: 3. CDR3 length: 14 residues. The chain employs TRBV6-5 and TRBJ2-1, with 13 bases matching TRBD2. This TCR was sampled from an older man with acute or convalescent COVID-19. The material sequenced was peripheral blood. CDR3 in amino acids: CASRGLAGYNEQFF. CDR3 DNA: TGTGCCAGTAGGGGACTAGCGGGGTACAATGAGCAGTTCTTC.